Listed below are T cell receptor beta chains from one sample, sequenced in a study of blood T cell repertoires in COVID-19. Produced via immunoSEQ multiplex PCR; TCRdb's table is partial and in-frame only. This table has roughly 670,000 clones, 85% to 90% appearing once. The sequencing input was peripheral blood. The receptors were gathered from a woman under 30 with acute or convalescent COVID-19. CDR3s include the opening cysteine and the closing phenylalanine or tryptophan. The order of the fields is V gene, D gene, clone size, J gene, CDR3 DNA, CDR3 protein. The D gene is left open where the match is weak. Clone size is given for some rows only: seen once, a few or many times, or a class if the clone is expanded.

v_gene: TRBV9
d_gene: NA
abundance: few
j_gene: TRBJ1-2
CDR3nt: TGTGCCAGCAGCGTAGATCATAACTATGGCTACACCTTC
CDR3aa: CASSVDHNYGYTF

v_gene: TRBV3-1/TRBV3-2
d_gene: TRBD1
abundance: NA
j_gene: TRBJ1-2
CDR3nt: TGTGCCAGCAGCCGAAACAGGGGGACATTCTCTGGCTACACCTTC
CDR3aa: CASSRNRGTFSGYTF

v_gene: TRBV5-4
d_gene: NA
abundance: NA
j_gene: TRBJ1-2
CDR3nt: TGTGCCAGCAGCTTGGGGACAGACACCTATGGCTACACCTTC
CDR3aa: CASSLGTDTYGYTF

v_gene: TRBV2
d_gene: NA
abundance: NA
j_gene: TRBJ1-1
CDR3nt: TGTGCCAGCAGTGGGGACATGGCTATGATGAACACTGAAGCTTTCTTT
CDR3aa: CASSGDMAMMNTEAFF

v_gene: TRBV30
d_gene: TRBD1
abundance: NA
j_gene: TRBJ1-1
CDR3nt: TGTGCCTGGAGTGTCGGACAGGGGTTGCCTAAAGCTTTCTTT
CDR3aa: CAWSVGQGLPKAFF

v_gene: TRBV5-8
d_gene: NA
abundance: NA
j_gene: TRBJ2-3
CDR3nt: TGTGCCAGCAGCTTGGTAGTTGAGGATACGCAGTATTTT
CDR3aa: CASSLVVEDTQYF

v_gene: TRBV12-3/TRBV12-4
d_gene: NA
abundance: once
j_gene: TRBJ1-1
CDR3nt: TGTGCCAGCAGTTTTGGGCTGAACACTGAAGCTTTCTTT
CDR3aa: CASSFGLNTEAFF

v_gene: TRBV7-2
d_gene: TRBD2
abundance: NA
j_gene: TRBJ2-7
CDR3nt: TGTGCCAGCAGCTTACTGCGGGGGACCTACGAGCAGTACTTC
CDR3aa: CASSLLRGTYEQYF

v_gene: TRBV7-2
d_gene: NA
abundance: NA
j_gene: TRBJ2-4
CDR3nt: TGTGCCAGCAGCTTAGGGGTAGGGGCCCTAGCCAAAAACATTCAGTACTTC
CDR3aa: CASSLGVGALAKNIQYF

v_gene: TRBV6-5
d_gene: TRBD1
abundance: NA
j_gene: TRBJ1-1
CDR3nt: TGTGCCAGCAGCGTGGACAGGGCGGGCACTGAAGCTTTCTTT
CDR3aa: CASSVDRAGTEAFF

v_gene: TRBV6-4
d_gene: NA
abundance: NA
j_gene: TRBJ2-2
CDR3nt: TGTGCCAGCAGTCCGCCCGGTCGCACCGGGGAGCTGTTTTTT
CDR3aa: CASSPPGRTGELFF

v_gene: TRBV7-8
d_gene: NA
abundance: NA
j_gene: TRBJ2-5
CDR3nt: TGTGCCAGCAGCCCCGCGGCCAAAGGGGCCCAGTACTTC
CDR3aa: CASSPAAKGAQYF

v_gene: TRBV10-3
d_gene: TRBD1
abundance: NA
j_gene: TRBJ1-2
CDR3nt: TGTGCCATCAGACGGACAGGGCTTAACTATGGCTACACCTTC
CDR3aa: CAIRRTGLNYGYTF

v_gene: TRBV7-9
d_gene: NA
abundance: NA
j_gene: TRBJ1-1
CDR3nt: TGTGCCAGCAGCCCGCGGGCGAAAGCTGAAGCTTTCTTT
CDR3aa: CASSPRAKAEAFF

v_gene: TRBV30
d_gene: TRBD1
abundance: few
j_gene: TRBJ1-2
CDR3nt: TGTGCCTGGAGTCTAACAGGGGAAGGGTATGGCTACACCTTC
CDR3aa: CAWSLTGEGYGYTF

v_gene: TRBV6-2/TRBV6-3
d_gene: TRBD1
abundance: NA
j_gene: TRBJ1-1
CDR3nt: TGTGCCAGCAGTTATGGGGGACCGGGACAGGGGTTATTGAACACTGAAGCTTTCTTT
CDR3aa: CASSYGGPGQGLLNTEAFF

v_gene: TRBV24-1
d_gene: TRBD1
abundance: NA
j_gene: TRBJ1-2
CDR3nt: TGTGCCACCTCTTCAGGGGACAGATGGGGCTACACCTTC
CDR3aa: CATSSGDRWGYTF